Each of the 9 T cell receptor beta chains below was sequenced from the same sample in a study of spatial heterogeneity in lung cancer. Described time point: sample taken at primary tumor resection. MiXCR was run by TCRdb on the 5' RACE reads, yielding one entry per CDR3 protein. Among 620 or so distinct CDR3 sequences listed, 20% to 25% were seen once. Sequences were derived from normal lung tissue next to the tumor, sampled at surgery. These receptors came from a male donor with early-stage non-small cell lung cancer.

By share, this clonotype counts as large. The library was designed around alpha chains, so this beta chain is a stray read whose abundance carries little weight. This rearrangement joins TRBV30 to TRBJ1-6; D may be TRBD1 (5 bases). This CDR3 contains 15 residues. The V and J ends lost 0 bases and 12 bases respectively, with 18 bases between them. Germline CDR1 and CDR2: GTSNPN and SVGIG (reference sequence). The CDR3 protein is CAWSVRDRLGGPLHF. The CDR3 DNA follows: TGTGCCTGGAGTGTACGAGACCGCTTGGGGGGACCCCTCCACTTT.

In its sample, this clonotype ranks as large (0.1 to 1%). As an off-target read in a library built for alpha chains, this beta chain has a frequency of little significance. This CDR3 is CASSGPSGSFDTQYF. Here the CDR3 DNA reads TGCGCCAGCAGTGGGCCTAGCGGGAGTTTTGATACGCAGTATTTT. This chain connects TRBV10-2 to TRBJ2-3; 10 nucleotides agree with TRBD2. Germline V lookup: CDR1 WSHSY, CDR2 SAAADI. The length of the CDR3 is 15 residues. Trimming cost V 4 bases and J 6 bases; bases outside gene matches: 7.

Concerning this clonotype itself: A library prepared for alpha chains yielded this beta chain as an off-target read; its size is of little meaning. The chain carries TRBV19 and TRBJ2-1, with D tentatively TRBD2 (6 bases). The CDR3 sequence is 15 residues long. Germline assignment: CDR1 LNHDA and CDR2 SQIVND (reference sequence). V was trimmed by 7 bases and J by 3 bases, leaving 16 bases between them. The CDR3 loop reads CASTLRASVYNEQFF. The CDR3 coding sequence is TGTGCCAGTACCCTCCGAGCTAGCGTCTACAATGAGCAGTTCTTC.

This clonotype is deemed large. This beta chain is an unintended read in a library built for alpha chains; its size means little. This chain uses TRBV20-1 with TRBJ2-7; 10 bases agree with TRBD1. The germline gives CDR1 DFQATT, CDR2 SNEGSKA (reference sequence). The CDR3 loop spans 13 amino acids. V lost 4 bases to trimming and J lost 3 bases; unmatched junction nucleotides: 3. In nucleotides, the CDR3 is TGCAGTGCTACTGGGACAGGGGTCTACGAGCAGTACTTC. Residues: CSATGTGVYEQYF.

As to this clonotype: This beta chain came through as a stray read in a library set up for alpha chains, and its size says little. V usage is TRBV20-1 and J usage is TRBJ2-5, with D perhaps given as TRBD1 or TRBD2 (5 bases each). CDR3 length: 12 amino acids. Germline lookup yields CDR1 DFQATT and CDR2 SNEGSKA (reference sequence). V was shortened by 8 bases and J by 5 bases, with 15 bases between the two germline ends. The CDR3 DNA sequence: TGCAGTTTGACCGGGGCCGCGGAGACCCAGTACTTC. Its protein product is CSLTGAAETQYF.

As concerns this clonotype: This beta chain was picked up by a library intended for alpha chains and is off target, so its count carries little meaning. The chain carries TRBV29-1 and TRBJ2-2; D is tentatively TRBD1 or TRBD2 (5 bases each). The ends were cut back, 2 bases at V and 9 bases at J, with 13 bases in the middle. This CDR3 comprises 13 residues. Germline loops: CDR1 SQVTM, CDR2 ANQGSEA. DNA for the CDR3: TGCAGCGTTGAAATCAGGCCGGGGCGGGAGCTGTTTTTT. Protein: CSVEIRPGRELFF.

As for this clonotype: The size of this beta chain means little, since it is a stray read in a library made for alpha chains. The rearrangement joins TRBV7-3 to TRBJ2-2; D gene ambiguous. The V gene's germline CDR1 is SGHTA and CDR2 FQGTGA. The CDR3 has 15 residues. V shed 5 bases and J shed 6 bases, with 16 bases lying between them. The CDR3 DNA is TGTGCCAGCAGCCGAGGCAGTGGTACCTCCGGGGAGCTGTTTTTT. This sequence encodes CASSRGSGTSGELFF.

About this clonotype: The library was built for alpha chains, so this beta chain is an off-target read and its size means little. CDR3 in DNA: TGTGCCAGCAGCGCGGGACTAGCGGGAGTCAATGAGCAGTTCTTC. This encodes CASSAGLAGVNEQFF. The chain has TRBV7-2 and TRBJ2-1; 14 bases are shared with TRBD2. The germline CDR1 and CDR2 sequences are SGHTA and FQGNSA. The CDR3 contains 15 residues. Trimming at V came to 5 bases and at J to 6 bases, leaving 3 bases not matched to a gene.

On this clonotype: Found in a library prepared for alpha chains, this beta chain is an off-target read, and its abundance has little meaning. In DNA form, the CDR3 reads TGTGCCACCAAACACAGGGGTGACTATGGCTACACCTTC. Protein sequence: CATKHRGDYGYTF. The chain joins TRBV28 to TRBJ1-2; 7 nucleotides match TRBD1. The CDR3 is made up of 13 amino acids. Germline lookup yields CDR1 MDHEN and CDR2 SYDVKM. V was pared by 10 bases and J by 3 bases, with 8 bases of the junction left unmatched.